A selection of T cell receptor beta chains follows, all from one sample in a study of spatial heterogeneity in lung cancer. TCRdb reprocessed the 5' RACE reads with MiXCR, giving one entry per CDR3 protein. The sample carries 30,000 or so distinct CDR3 sequences, 7.5% to 9.5% recorded once. The source was PBMCs, collected at surgery. The receptors were gathered from a female donor with early-stage non-small cell lung cancer. Each CDR3 is given with its conserved first and last residue. Fields, in order: clone size, D gene, J gene, V gene, CDR3 protein, CDR3 DNA. D genes are given only for firm matches. Only some rows state a clone size, as once, few, many or a class for expanded clones.

many | . | TRBJ2-2 | TRBV19 | CASSIDGTFPGELFF | TGTGCCAGTAGTATAGACGGGACATTTCCCGGGGAGCTGTTTTTT
. | TRBD2 | TRBJ2-1 | TRBV28 | CASSLGSSGSPGQFF | TGTGCCAGCAGTTTAGGTTCTAGCGGGAGCCCAGGGCAGTTCTTC
. | . | TRBJ1-1 | TRBV18 | CASSPRGDMNTEAFF | TGTGCCAGCTCACCAAGGGGAGATATGAACACTGAAGCTTTCTTT
. | . | TRBJ2-3 | TRBV28 | CASSLGRGPDTQYF | TGTGCCAGCAGTTTAGGGAGAGGCCCAGATACGCAGTATTTT
many | . | TRBJ2-7 | TRBV14 | CASSHNRRAYEQYF | TGTGCCAGCAGCCATAACCGCAGAGCCTACGAGCAGTACTTC
many | TRBD1 | TRBJ1-5 | TRBV29-1 | CSSWTGERNQPQHF | TGCAGCTCCTGGACAGGGGAGCGCAATCAGCCCCAGCATTTT
many | . | TRBJ2-5 | TRBV5-1 | CASSLYRGQETQYF | TGCGCCAGCAGCTTGTATAGGGGGCAAGAGACCCAGTACTTC
many | TRBD2 | TRBJ2-3 | TRBV28 | CASSLFSGRGTDTQYF | TGTGCCAGCAGTTTATTCAGCGGGAGGGGCACAGATACGCAGTATTTT
few | . | TRBJ1-2 | TRBV19 | CVSRGGRTYGYTF | TGTGTCAGCCGGGGAGGCAGGACTTATGGCTACACCTTC
few | . | TRBJ1-5 | TRBV7-2 | CASSLVVDQPQHF | TGTGCCAGCAGCTTAGTTGTAGATCAGCCCCAGCATTTT
many | TRBD1 | TRBJ2-7 | TRBV7-8 | CASRPGTGGYHREQYF | TGTGCCAGCAGACCAGGGACAGGGGGATACCACCGGGAGCAGTACTTC
many | TRBD1 | TRBJ2-1 | TRBV6-5 | CASSYGDSLANNEQFF | TGTGCCAGCAGTTACGGGGACAGCTTAGCGAACAATGAGCAGTTCTTC
many | TRBD1 | TRBJ1-5 | TRBV19 | CASSKDRGAENQPQHF | TGTGCCAGTAGTAAAGACAGGGGCGCGGAGAATCAGCCCCAGCATTTT
many | . | TRBJ1-2 | TRBV7-9 | CASSLNYGYTF | TGTGCCAGCAGCTTAAACTATGGCTACACCTTC
few | TRBD2 | TRBJ2-1 | TRBV6-1 | CASSTTSGSIYEQFF | TGTGCCAGCAGTACGACTAGCGGGAGTATCTATGAGCAGTTCTTC